The next 9 T cell receptor beta chains were all read from a single sample in a study of T cell changes during pregnancy in multiple sclerosis. Libraries were prepared by immunoSEQ multiplex PCR; TCRdb keeps only in-frame clonotypes and omits some of them. The top ten clones hold about 0.99% of a sample with about 84,000 clones, 94% of them seen once. The sequences come from peripheral blood, collected in the second trimester of pregnancy. The receptors were gathered from a female donor in good health, enrolled as a control in a pregnancy study.

The rearrangement uses TRBV5-5 and TRBJ2-7, with D perhaps matching TRBD2 (6 bases). Germline CDR1 and CDR2: SGHKS and YYEKEE (reference sequence). Trimming shortened V by 0 bases and J by 3 bases, and 16 bases separated the two germline ends. This CDR3 contains 16 residues. The CDR3 region has the DNA TGTGCCAGCAGCTTGGGCGGGACCATCGTAGGCTACGAGCAGTACTTC. It translates to CASSLGGTIVGYEQYF.

The chain couples TRBV7-9 to TRBJ2-3; weak D call: TRBD2 (6 bases). The CDR3 covers 14 residues. Germline values: CDR1 SEHNR, CDR2 FQNEAQ (reference sequence). The V gene lost 4 bases and the J gene lost 4 bases, with 12 bases spanning the gap. The CDR3 loop reads CASSSWGDADTQYF. CDR3 bases: TGTGCCAGCAGCTCGTGGGGGGATGCAGATACGCAGTATTTT.

The CDR3 sequence is CASSLGPAETQYF. DNA for the CDR3: TGCGCCAGCAGCTTGGGGCCAGCGGAGACCCAGTACTTC. V gene TRBV5-1 combines with J gene TRBJ2-5; no definite D call. Between the trimmed V and J ends, which lost 0 bases and 5 bases, there was a span of 8 bases. This CDR3 is 13 amino acids long. Germline CDR1 is SGHRS and CDR2 is YFSETQ. Filled out from reference TRBV5-1 and TRBJ2-5, the complete variable domain reads KAGVTQTPRYLIKTRGQQVTLSCSPISGHRSVSWYQQTPGQGLQFLFEYFSETQRNKGNFPGRFSGRQFSNSRSEMNVSTLELGDSALYLCASSLGPAETQYFGPGTRLLVL.

V usage is TRBV27 and J usage is TRBJ1-5; D is unclear. Deletions cut 0 bases from V and 0 bases from J, with 9 bases between. Germline V gene lookup returns CDR1 MNHEY and CDR2 SMNVEV (reference sequence). The CDR3 loop spans 16 amino acids. CDR3 sequence: CASSLSNGDSNQPQHF. As DNA, the CDR3 is TGTGCCAGCAGTTTATCTAACGGAGATAGCAATCAGCCCCAGCATTTT.

This chain connects TRBV14 to TRBJ2-1; 9 bases fit TRBD2. V lost 5 bases, J lost 8 bases, and 22 bases stayed unmatched. This CDR3 is 19 amino acids long. Germline V CDR1 and CDR2: SGHDN, FVKESK. The CDR3 sequence: CASSSGEGSGSFITHEQFF. The CDR3 DNA reads TGTGCCAGCAGCTCGGGTGAGGGTAGCGGGAGTTTTATAACCCATGAGCAGTTCTTC.

The chain carries TRBV5-4 and TRBJ2-7, with 15 bases lining up with TRBD2. Germline values: CDR1 SGHNT, CDR2 YYREEE (reference sequence). This CDR3 has 15 amino acids. V lost 4 bases to trimming and J lost 7 bases; unmatched junction nucleotides: 6. CDR3 sequence reads: CASSPSGTSGREQYF. CDR3 DNA: TGTGCCAGCAGCCCCTCCGGGACTAGCGGGAGGGAGCAGTACTTC.

This clone was seen a few times. This chain links TRBV27 with TRBJ1-3; no clear D gene. Trimming shortened V by 2 bases and J by 0 bases, and 5 bases separated the two germline ends. Germline lookup yields CDR1 MNHEY and CDR2 SMNVEV (reference sequence). The CDR3 consists of 14 residues. The chain's CDR3 is CASSLKASGNTIYF. CDR3 DNA: TGTGCCAGCAGTTTAAAAGCCTCTGGAAACACCATATATTTT.

The chain combines TRBV7-8 with TRBJ1-1, with 7 bases identical to TRBD1. The V segment lost 0 bases and the J segment 0 bases; nucleotides outside the gene matches: 1. CDR1 SGHVS and CDR2 FQNEAQ come from the germline V gene. This CDR3 spans 15 amino acids. The CDR3: CASSLAGQVNTEAFF. CDR3 nucleotide sequence: TGTGCCAGCAGCTTAGCAGGACAGGTGAACACTGAAGCTTTCTTT. The variable domain in full, completed from reference TRBV7-8 and TRBJ1-1, reads GAGVSQSPRYKVAKRGQDVALRCDPISGHVSLFWYQQALGQGPEFLTYFQNEAQLDKSGLPSDRFFAERPEGSVSTLKIQRTQQEDSAVYLCASSLAGQVNTEAFFGQGTRLTVV.

This clone was seen just once. This rearrangement joins TRBV2 to TRBJ2-3; a possible D gene is TRBD2 (5 bases). Germline CDR1 SNHLY, CDR2 FYNNEI. The CDR3 has 15 residues. Trimming took off 2 bases at V and 5 bases at J, with 14 bases between the two ends. The CDR3 is CASSERVDAGDTQYF. For the CDR3, the DNA is TGTGCCAGCAGTGAAAGGGTCGACGCGGGAGATACGCAGTATTTT.